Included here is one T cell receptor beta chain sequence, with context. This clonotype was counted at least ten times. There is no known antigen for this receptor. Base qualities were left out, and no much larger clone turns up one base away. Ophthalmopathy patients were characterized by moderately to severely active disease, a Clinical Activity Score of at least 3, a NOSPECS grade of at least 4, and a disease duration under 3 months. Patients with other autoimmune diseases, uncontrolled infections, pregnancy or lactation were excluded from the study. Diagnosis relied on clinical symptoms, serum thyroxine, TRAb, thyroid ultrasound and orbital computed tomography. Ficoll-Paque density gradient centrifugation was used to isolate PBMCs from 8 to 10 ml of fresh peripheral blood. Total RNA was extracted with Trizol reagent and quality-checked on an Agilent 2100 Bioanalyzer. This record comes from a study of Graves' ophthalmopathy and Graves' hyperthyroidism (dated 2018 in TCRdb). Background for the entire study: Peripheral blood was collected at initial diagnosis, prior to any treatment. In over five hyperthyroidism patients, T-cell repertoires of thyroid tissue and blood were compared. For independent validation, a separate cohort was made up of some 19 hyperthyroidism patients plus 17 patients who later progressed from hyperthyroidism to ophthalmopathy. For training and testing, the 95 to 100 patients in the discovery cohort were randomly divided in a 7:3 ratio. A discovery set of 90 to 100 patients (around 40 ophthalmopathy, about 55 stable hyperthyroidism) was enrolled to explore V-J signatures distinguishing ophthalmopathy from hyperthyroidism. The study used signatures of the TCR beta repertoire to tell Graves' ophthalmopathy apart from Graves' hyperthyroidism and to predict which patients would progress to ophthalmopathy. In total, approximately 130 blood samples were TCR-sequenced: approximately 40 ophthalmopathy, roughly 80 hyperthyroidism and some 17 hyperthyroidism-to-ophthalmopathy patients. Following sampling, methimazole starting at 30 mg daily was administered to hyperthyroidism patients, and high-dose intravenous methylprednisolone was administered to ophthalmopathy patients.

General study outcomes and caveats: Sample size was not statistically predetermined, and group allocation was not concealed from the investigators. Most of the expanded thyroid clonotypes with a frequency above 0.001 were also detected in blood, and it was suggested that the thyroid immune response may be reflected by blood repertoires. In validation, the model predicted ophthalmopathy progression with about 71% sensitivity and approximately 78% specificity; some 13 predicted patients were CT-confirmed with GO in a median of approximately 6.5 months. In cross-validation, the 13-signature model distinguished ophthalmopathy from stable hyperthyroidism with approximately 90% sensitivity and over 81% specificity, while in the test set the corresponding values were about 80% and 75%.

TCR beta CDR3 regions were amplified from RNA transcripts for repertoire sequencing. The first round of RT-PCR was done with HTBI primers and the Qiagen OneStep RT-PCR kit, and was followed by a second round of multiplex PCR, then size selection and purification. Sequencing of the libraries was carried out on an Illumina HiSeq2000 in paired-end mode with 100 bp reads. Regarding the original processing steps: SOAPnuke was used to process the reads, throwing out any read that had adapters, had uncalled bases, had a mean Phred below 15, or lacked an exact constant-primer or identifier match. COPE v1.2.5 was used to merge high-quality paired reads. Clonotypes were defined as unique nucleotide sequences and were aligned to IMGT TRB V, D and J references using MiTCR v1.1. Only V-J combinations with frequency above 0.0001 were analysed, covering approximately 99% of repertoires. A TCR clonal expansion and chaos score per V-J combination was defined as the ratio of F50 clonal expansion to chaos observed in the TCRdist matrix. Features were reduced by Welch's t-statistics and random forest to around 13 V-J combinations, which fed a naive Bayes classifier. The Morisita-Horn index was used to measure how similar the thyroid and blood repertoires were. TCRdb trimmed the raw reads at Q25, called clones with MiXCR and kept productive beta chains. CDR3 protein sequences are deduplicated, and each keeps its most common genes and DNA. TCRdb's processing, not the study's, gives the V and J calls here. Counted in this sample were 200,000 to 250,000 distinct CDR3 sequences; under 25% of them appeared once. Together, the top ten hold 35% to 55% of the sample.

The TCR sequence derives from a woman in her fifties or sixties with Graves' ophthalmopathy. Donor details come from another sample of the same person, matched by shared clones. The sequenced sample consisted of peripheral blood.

For the CDR3, the sequence is CATSSEGQGYGYTF. DNA sequence: TGTGCCACCAGCAGTGAAGGGCAGGGTTATGGCTACACCTTC. The chain was built from TRBV15 and TRBJ1-2; perhaps TRBD1 is the D gene, with 5 bases matching. The junction shows trimming of 3 bases on V and 5 bases on J, plus 13 bases between the germline ends. The CDR3 runs 14 residues from the cysteine to the phenylalanine. Only the CDR3 part of the read is kept: 42 bases, read in frame from the first base. The germline V gene (reference sequence) specifies LNHNV as CDR1 and YYDKDF as CDR2.